Detailed here is one T cell receptor beta chain. Its antigen is not identified. This entry comes from a study of cytomegalovirus exposure and HLA in healthy donors. For the study at large: Roughly 180 million T cells yielded more than 95 million unique TCR beta sequences, as an earlier analysis found. General observations from the study: Researchers reported in a later analysis that a missense DCLRE1C variant was tied to TCR beta V- and J-gene trimming. The only immune exposure information that was available was CMV serostatus. Rare TCR sequences dominated, though some public TCRs recurred in many donors.

Germline assignment: CDR1 SNHLY and CDR2 FYNNEI. The CDR3 extends over 16 amino acids. V lost 8 bases, J lost 1 base, and 21 bases lay in between. With 60 Vbeta and 13 Jbeta primers, the PCR was carried out. TCRdb keeps only in-frame clones here, not all; method: immunoSEQ multiplex PCR. This table has roughly 180,000 clones, more than 70% appearing once. This TCR came from a boy aged 5-17 years in good health and CMV-seronegative. This chain connects TRBV2 to TRBJ2-7, with D uncertain. What was sequenced was PBMCs. CDR3 nucleotides: TGTGCCAGCTTTTCGATGGGCCGAGAAAATTCCTACGAGCAGTACTTC. It codes for CASFSMGRENSYEQYF.